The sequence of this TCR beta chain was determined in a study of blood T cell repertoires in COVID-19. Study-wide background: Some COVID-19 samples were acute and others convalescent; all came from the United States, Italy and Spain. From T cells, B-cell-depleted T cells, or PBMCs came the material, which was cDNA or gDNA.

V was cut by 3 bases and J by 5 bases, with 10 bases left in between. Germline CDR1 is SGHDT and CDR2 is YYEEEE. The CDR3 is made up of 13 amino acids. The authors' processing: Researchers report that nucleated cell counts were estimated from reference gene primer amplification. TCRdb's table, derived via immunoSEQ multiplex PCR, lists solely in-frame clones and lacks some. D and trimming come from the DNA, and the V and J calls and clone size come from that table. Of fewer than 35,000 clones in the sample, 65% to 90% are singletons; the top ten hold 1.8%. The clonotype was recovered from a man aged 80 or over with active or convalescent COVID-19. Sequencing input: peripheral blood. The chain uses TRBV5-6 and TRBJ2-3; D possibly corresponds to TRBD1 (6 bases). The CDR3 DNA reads TGTGCCAGCAGCTCGAAGGGGGTAGATACGCAGTATTTT. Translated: CASSSKGVDTQYF.